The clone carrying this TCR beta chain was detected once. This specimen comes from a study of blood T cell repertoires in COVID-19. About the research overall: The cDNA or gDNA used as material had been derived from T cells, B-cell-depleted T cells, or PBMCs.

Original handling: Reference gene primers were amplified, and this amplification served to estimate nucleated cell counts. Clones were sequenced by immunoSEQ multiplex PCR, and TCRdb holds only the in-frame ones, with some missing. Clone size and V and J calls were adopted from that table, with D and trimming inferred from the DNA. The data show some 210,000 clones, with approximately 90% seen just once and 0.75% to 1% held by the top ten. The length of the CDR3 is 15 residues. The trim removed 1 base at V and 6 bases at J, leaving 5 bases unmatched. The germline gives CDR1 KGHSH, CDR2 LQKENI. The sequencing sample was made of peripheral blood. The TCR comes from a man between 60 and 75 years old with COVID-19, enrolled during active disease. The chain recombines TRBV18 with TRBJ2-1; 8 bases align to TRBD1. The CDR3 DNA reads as TGTGCCAGCTCACCACGATCCGGACAGGGCAATGAGCAGTTCTTC. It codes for CASSPRSGQGNEQFF.